The source of this T cell receptor beta chain is a study of T-cell memory formation after mild COVID-19. On the study more broadly: Clusters were largely donor specific.

Germline lookup yields CDR1 WSHSY and CDR2 SAAADI. The CDR3 extends over 17 amino acids. Trimming shortened V by 9 bases and J by 2 bases, and 25 bases separated the two germline ends. This clonotype was observed a handful of times. TCRdb used MiXCR to reprocess the 5' RACE reads, holding one entry per CDR3 protein. This sample has approximately 150,000 distinct CDR3 sequences, with 10% to 15% found just once. The TCR originated in a man aged 18 to 29 who had mild COVID-19 (a few samples of this study predate the infection). Cell type and time point are not known. Sequencing used PBMCs or a T cell subset sorted from them (not recorded which). The gene calls are TRBV10-2 and TRBJ1-2, with TRBD1 as a possible D gene (5 bases). The CDR3 nucleotides read TGCGCCAGAAAACGGGGCCCAGCTAGAAGCTTAAACTATGGCTACACCTTC. Residues: CARKRGPARSLNYGYTF.